This TCR beta chain was captured by sequencing in a study of T-cell memory formation after mild COVID-19. Study information: Largely donor-specific sequence clusters came from two donors. Findings and caveats of the study: CD4+ contracting clones lay mainly in CM and EM, CD8+ ones in EMRA. Confirmation was lacking for SARS-CoV-2 specificity of second-wave clones that peaked on day 37.

This clonotype was seen a handful of times. Its antigen is as yet unknown. Constant-segment-primed 5'RACE gave TCR alpha and TCR beta cDNA libraries with sample barcodes and UMIs. TCRdb independently ran MiXCR on the 5' RACE reads; one entry per CDR3 protein. The table includes 250,000 to 300,000 distinct CDR3 sequences, around 15% detected once. Source material: PBMCs or a T cell subset sorted from them (not recorded which). The receptor's source is a man in his late teens or twenties who had mild COVID-19 (a few samples of this study predate the infection). Cell type and time point are not known.

CDR3 protein: CASSLVGTSSYNEQFF. Written as DNA, the CDR3 is TGTGCCAGCAGCCTAGTAGGGACGAGCTCCTACAATGAGCAGTTCTTC. The V and J genes are TRBV6-5 and TRBJ2-1; the D gene could be TRBD1 or TRBD2 (5 bases each). Germline assignment: CDR1 MNHEY and CDR2 SVGAGI. Trimming left V 6 bases short and J 0 bases short, with 15 bases between. The length of the CDR3 is 16 residues.